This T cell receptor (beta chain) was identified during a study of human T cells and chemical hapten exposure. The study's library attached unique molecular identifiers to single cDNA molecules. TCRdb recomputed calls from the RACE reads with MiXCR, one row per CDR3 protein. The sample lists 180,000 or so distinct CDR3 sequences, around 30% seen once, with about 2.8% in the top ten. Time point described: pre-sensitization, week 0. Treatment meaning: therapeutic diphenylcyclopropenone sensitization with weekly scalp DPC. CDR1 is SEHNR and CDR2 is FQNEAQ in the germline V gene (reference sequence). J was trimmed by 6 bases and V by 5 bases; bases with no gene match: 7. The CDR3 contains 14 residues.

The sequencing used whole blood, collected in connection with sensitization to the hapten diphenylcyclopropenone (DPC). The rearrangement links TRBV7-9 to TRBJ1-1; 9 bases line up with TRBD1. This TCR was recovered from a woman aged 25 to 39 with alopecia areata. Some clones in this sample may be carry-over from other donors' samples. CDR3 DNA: TGTGCCAGCAGCCTCACAGGGGGCTCCTCTGAAGCTTTCTTT. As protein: CASSLTGGSSEAFF.